This T cell receptor (beta chain) was recorded in a study of blood T cell repertoires in COVID-19. In the study overall: Samples representing acute and convalescent COVID-19 were sourced from the United States, Italy and Spain. The cDNA or gDNA used as material had been derived from T cells, B-cell-depleted T cells, or PBMCs.

CDR3 length equals 15 residues. Trimming at V came to 4 bases and at J to 4 bases, leaving 8 bases not matched to a gene. Germline assignment: CDR1 LGHNA and CDR2 YNFKEQ. How the authors handled the data: Amplified reference gene primers provided the basis for estimating nucleated cell counts. Using immunoSEQ multiplex PCR, the repertoire was profiled, and TCRdb retains in-frame clones only, with some absent. The V and J calls and the clone size are those of that table, but D and trimming were determined from the DNA. In the table there are about 400,000 clones, around 87% of which are singletons. Input material: peripheral blood. The chain has TRBV4-2 and TRBJ2-3; TRBD2 matches 7 bases. This receptor was taken from a human donor in a cohort sampled during active COVID-19. CDR3 in DNA: TGTGCCAGCAGCCTCCGGGGGGAGGTAGCAGATACGCAGTATTTT. As protein: CASSLRGEVADTQYF.